The 3 T cell receptor beta chains below come from one sample, sequenced in a study of blood T cell repertoires in COVID-19. Clones were sequenced by immunoSEQ multiplex PCR, and TCRdb holds only the in-frame ones, with some missing. In the table there are approximately 300,000 clones, roughly 89% of which are singletons. Sequencing used PBMCs or T cells enriched from blood (not recorded which). The source is a man in his 60s who had recovered from COVID-19.

The gene calls are TRBV5-1 and TRBJ1-5; D perhaps matches TRBD1 (6 bases). Trimming removed 4 bases from V and 5 bases from J, with 13 bases in between. There are 14 residues in the CDR3. Germline V lookup: CDR1 SGHRS, CDR2 YFSETQ. CDR3 bases: TGCGCCAGCAGCCCAACAGGGTCCGATCAGCCCCAGCATTTT. It specifies CASSPTGSDQPQHF.

The sample holds a few counts of this clone. This sequence joins TRBV4-2 and TRBJ2-1; TRBD2 aligns across 7 bases. V shed 4 bases, J shed 0 bases, and the junction held 9 bases outside the gene matches. The CDR3 loop spans 17 amino acids. CDR1 and CDR2 from the germline V gene are LGHNA and YNFKEQ. CDR3 sequence (DNA): TGTGCCAGCAGCCTTACCCTGGCGGGAGCCTCCTACAATGAGCAGTTCTTC. It encodes CASSLTLAGASYNEQFF.

This chain links TRBV18 with TRBJ1-5, with D unclear. CDR1 and CDR2 (germline): KGHSH, LQKENI. The CDR3 length is 14 residues. Trimming left V 3 bases short and J 4 bases short, with 10 bases between. CDR3 DNA sequence: TGTGCCAGCTCACCTCGTACAGAAAATCAGCCCCAGCATTTT. This codes for CASSPRTENQPQHF.